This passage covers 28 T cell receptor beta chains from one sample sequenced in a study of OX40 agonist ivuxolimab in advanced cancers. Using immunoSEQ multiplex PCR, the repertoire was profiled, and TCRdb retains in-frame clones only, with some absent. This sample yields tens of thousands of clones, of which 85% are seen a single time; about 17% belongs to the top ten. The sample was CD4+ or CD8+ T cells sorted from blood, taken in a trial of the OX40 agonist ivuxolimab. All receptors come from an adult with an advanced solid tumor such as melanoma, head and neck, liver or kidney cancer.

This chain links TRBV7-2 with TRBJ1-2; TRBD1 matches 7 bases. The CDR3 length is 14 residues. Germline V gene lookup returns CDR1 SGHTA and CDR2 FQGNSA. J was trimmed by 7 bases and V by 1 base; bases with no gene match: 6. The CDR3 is CASSLGDQGVGYTF. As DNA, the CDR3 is TGTGCCAGCAGCTTAGGGGACCAGGGGGTTGGCTACACCTTC.

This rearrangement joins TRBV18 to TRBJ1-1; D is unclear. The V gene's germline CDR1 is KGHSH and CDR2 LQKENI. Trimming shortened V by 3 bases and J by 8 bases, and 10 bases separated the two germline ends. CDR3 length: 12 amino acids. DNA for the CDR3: TGTGCCAGCTCACCTTCGGACTCGGAAGCTTTCTTT. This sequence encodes CASSPSDSEAFF.

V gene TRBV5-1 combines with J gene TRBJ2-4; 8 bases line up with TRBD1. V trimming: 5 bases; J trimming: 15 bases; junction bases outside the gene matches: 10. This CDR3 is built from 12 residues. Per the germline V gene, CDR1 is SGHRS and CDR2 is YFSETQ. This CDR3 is CASSDQGAVRYF. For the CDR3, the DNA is TGCGCCAGCAGTGATCAGGGGGCCGTTAGGTACTTC.

Here the CDR3 reads CASSSDRLWANVLTF. The CDR3 DNA reads TGCGCCAGCAGCTCCGACCGTTTATGGGCCAACGTCCTGACTTTC. The gene calls are TRBV5-1 and TRBJ2-6; D is ambiguous. This CDR3 has 15 amino acids. The germline gives CDR1 SGHRS, CDR2 YFSETQ. The V end was cut by 3 bases, the J end by 5 bases, with 12 bases between. Variable domain in full (rest from reference TRBV5-1 and TRBJ2-6): KAGVTQTPRYLIKTRGQQVTLSCSPISGHRSVSWYQQTPGQGLQFLFEYFSETQRNKGNFPGRFSGRQFSNSRSEMNVSTLELGDSALYLCASSSDRLWANVLTFGAGSRLTVL.

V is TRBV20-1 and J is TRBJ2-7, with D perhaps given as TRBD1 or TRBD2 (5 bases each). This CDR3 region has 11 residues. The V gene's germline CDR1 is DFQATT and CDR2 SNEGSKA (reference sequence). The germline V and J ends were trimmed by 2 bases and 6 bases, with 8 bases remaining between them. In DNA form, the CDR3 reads TGCAGTGCTAGATGGGACCCCGAGCAGTACTTC. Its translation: CSARWDPEQYF.

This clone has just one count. In nucleotides, the CDR3 is TGTGCCAGCAGTCCCGGGACAGGGCCTTATCAGCCCCAGCATTTT. It yields the protein CASSPGTGPYQPQHF. The chain has TRBV6-5 and TRBJ1-5; 9 bases match TRBD1. Trimming took 5 bases from V and 5 from J; bases not matched to a gene: 7. The CDR3 spans 15 residues. Germline V gene lookup returns CDR1 MNHEY and CDR2 SVGAGI.

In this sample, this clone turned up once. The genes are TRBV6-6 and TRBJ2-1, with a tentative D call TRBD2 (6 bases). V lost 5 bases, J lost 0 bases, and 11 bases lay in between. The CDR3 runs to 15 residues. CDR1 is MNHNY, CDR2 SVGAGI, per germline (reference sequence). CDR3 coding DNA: TGTGCCAGCAGTCTTACGACTAGCTCCTACAATGAGCAGTTCTTC. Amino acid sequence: CASSLTTSSYNEQFF.

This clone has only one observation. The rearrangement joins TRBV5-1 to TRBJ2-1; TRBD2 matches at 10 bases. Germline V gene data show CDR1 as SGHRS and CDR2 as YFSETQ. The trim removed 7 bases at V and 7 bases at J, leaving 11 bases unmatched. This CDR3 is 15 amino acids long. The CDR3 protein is CASSRQASGSNEQFF. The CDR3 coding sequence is TGCGCCAGCTCACGCCAGGCTAGCGGGAGTAATGAGCAGTTCTTC.

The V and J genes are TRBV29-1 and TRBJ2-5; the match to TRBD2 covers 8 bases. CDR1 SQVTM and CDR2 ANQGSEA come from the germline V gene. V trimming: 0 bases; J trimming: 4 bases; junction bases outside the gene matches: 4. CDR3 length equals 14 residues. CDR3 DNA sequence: TGCAGCGTTGAAGAGGGGGCGGGAGGAGAGACCCAGTACTTC. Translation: CSVEEGAGGETQYF.

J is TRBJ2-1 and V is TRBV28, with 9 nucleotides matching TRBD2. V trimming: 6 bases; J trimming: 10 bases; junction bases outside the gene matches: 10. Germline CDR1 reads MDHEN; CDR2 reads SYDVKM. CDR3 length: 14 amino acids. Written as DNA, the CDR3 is TGTGCCAGCAGGACGACTAGCGGCACCGGGGAGCAGTTCTTC. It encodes CASRTTSGTGEQFF. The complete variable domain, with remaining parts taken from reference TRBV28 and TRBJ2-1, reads DVKVTQSSRYLVKRTGEKVFLECVQDMDHENMFWYRQDPGLGLRLIYFSYDVKMKEKGDIPEGYSVSREKKERFSLILESASTNQTSMYLCASRTTSGTGEQFFGPGTRLTVL.

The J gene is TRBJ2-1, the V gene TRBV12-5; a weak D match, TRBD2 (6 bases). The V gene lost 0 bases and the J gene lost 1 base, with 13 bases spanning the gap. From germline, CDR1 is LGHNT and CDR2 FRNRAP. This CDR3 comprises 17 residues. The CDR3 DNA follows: TGTGCTAGTGGTTTGGTACTGGAGGGAGTTTCCTACAATGAGCAGTTCTTC. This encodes CASGLVLEGVSYNEQFF.

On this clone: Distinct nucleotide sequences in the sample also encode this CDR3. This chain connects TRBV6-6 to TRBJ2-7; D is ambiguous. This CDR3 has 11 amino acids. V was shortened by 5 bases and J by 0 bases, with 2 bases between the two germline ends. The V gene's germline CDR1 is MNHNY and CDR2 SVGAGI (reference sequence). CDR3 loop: CASSTSYEQYF. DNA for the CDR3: TGTGCCAGCAGTACCTCCTACGAGCAGTACTTC.

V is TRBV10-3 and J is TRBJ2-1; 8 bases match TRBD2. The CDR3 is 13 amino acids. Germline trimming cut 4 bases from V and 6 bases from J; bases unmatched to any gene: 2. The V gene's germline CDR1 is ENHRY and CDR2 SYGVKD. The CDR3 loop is CAISAGGANEQFF. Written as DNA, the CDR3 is TGTGCCATCAGTGCGGGAGGGGCCAATGAGCAGTTCTTC.

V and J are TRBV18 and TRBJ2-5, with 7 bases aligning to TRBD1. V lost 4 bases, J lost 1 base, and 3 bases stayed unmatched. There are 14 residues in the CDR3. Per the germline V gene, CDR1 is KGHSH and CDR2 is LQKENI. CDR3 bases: TGTGCCAGCTCACTTGACAGGGCCCAAGAGACCCAGTACTTC. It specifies CASSLDRAQETQYF. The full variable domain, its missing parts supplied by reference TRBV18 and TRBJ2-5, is NAGVMQNPRHLVRRRGQEARLRCSPMKGHSHVYWYRQLPEEGLKFMVYLQKENIIDESGMPKERFSAEFPKEGPSILRIQQVVRGDSAAYFCASSLDRAQETQYFGPGTRLLVL.

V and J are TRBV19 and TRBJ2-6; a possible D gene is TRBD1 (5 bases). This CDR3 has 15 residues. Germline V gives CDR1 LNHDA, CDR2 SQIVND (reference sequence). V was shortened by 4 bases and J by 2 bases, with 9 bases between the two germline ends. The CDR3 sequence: CASSSAGTGANVLTF. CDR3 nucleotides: TGTGCCAGTAGTAGCGCAGGGACTGGGGCCAACGTCCTGACTTTC. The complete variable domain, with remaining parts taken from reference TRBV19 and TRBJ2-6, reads DGGITQSPKYLFRKEGQNVTLSCEQNLNHDAMYWYRQDPGQGLRLIYYSQIVNDFQKGDIAEGYSVSREKKESFPLTVTSAQKNPTAFYLCASSSAGTGANVLTFGAGSRLTVL.

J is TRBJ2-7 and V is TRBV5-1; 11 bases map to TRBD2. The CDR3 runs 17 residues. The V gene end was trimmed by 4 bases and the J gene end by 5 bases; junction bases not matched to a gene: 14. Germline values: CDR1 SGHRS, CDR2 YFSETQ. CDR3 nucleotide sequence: TGCGCCAGCAGCCCACAAGCCAATAGCGGGAGGGCCCACGAGCAGTACTTC. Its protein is CASSPQANSGRAHEQYF.

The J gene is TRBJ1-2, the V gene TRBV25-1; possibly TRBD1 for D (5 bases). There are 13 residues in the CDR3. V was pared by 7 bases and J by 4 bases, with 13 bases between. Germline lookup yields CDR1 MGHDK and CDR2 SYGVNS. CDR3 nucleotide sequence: TGTGCCAGCACGACAGTAGCGGGCTATGGCTACACCTTC. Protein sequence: CASTTVAGYGYTF.

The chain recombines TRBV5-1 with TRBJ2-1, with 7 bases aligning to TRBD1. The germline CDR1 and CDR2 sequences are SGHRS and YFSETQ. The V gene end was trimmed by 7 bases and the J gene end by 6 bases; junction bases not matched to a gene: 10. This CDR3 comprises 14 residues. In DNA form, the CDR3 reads TGCGCCAGCGTAAACAGGGGTGAGCGCAATGAGCAGTTCTTC. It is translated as CASVNRGERNEQFF.

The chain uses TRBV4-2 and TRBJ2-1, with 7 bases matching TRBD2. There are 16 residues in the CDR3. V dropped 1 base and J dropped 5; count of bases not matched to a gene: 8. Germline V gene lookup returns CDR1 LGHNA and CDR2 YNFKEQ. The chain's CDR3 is CASSQGSGLPDNEQFF. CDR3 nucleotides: TGTGCCAGCAGCCAAGGATCGGGACTACCTGACAATGAGCAGTTCTTC.

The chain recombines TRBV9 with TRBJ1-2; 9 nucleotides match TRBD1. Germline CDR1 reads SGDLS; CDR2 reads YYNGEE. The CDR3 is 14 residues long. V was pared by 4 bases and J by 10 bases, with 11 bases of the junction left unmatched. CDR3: CASSPDAGQGFYTF. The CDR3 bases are TGTGCCAGCAGCCCCGATGCGGGACAGGGCTTCTACACCTTC.

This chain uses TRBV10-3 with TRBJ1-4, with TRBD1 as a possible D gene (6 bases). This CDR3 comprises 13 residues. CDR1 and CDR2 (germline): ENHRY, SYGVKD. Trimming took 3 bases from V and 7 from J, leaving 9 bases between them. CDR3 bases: TGTGCCATCAGTGACAGGGGAGGTGAAAAACTGTTTTTT. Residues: CAISDRGGEKLFF.

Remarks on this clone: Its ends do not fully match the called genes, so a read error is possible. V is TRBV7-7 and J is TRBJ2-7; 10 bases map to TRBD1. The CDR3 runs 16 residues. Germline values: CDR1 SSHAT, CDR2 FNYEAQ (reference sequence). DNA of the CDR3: TGTGCTAGCAGCCCCCGGACAGGGGGTAACTACGACGAGCAGTACTTC. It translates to CASSPRTGGNYDEQYF.

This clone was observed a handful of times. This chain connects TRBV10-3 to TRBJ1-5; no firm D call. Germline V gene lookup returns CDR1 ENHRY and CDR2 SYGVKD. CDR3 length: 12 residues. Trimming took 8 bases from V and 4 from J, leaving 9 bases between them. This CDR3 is CAIGQPNQPQHF. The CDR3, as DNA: TGTGCCATCGGGCAGCCTAATCAGCCCCAGCATTTT.

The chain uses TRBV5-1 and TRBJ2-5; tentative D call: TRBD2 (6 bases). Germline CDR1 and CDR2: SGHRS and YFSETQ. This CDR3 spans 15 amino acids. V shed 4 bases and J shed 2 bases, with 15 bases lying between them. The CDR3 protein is CASSTDGGGQETQYF. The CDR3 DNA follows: TGCGCCAGCAGCACTGACGGGGGAGGTCAAGAGACCCAGTACTTC. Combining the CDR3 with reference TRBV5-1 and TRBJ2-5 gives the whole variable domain KAGVTQTPRYLIKTRGQQVTLSCSPISGHRSVSWYQQTPGQGLQFLFEYFSETQRNKGNFPGRFSGRQFSNSRSEMNVSTLELGDSALYLCASSTDGGGQETQYFGPGTRLLVL.

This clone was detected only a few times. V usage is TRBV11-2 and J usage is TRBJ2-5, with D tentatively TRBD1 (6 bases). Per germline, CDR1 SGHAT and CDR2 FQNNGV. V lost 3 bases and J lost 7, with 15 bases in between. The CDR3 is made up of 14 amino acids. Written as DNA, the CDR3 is TGTGCCAGCAGCTTGGGGGCAGACTCGGGGACCCAGTACTTC. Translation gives CASSLGADSGTQYF.

The CDR3 sequence is CASSWEGNEQFF. The CDR3 DNA reads as TGCGCCAGCAGCTGGGAGGGTAATGAGCAGTTCTTC. This rearrangement joins TRBV5-1 to TRBJ2-1, with TRBD2 matching over 7 bases. V gave up 3 bases and J gave up 7 bases; unmatched junction bases: 1. Germline loops: CDR1 SGHRS, CDR2 YFSETQ. The CDR3 is made up of 12 amino acids.

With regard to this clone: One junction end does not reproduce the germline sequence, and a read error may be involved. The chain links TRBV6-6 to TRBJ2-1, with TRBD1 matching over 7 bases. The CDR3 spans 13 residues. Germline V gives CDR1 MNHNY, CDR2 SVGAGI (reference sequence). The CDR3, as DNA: TGTGCCATCAGTGACAGGGAATCTAATGAGCAGTTCTTC. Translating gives CAISDRESNEQFF.

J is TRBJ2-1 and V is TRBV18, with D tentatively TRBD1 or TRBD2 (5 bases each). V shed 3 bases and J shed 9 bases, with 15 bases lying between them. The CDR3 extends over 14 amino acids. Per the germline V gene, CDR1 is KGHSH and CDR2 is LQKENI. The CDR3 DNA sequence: TGTGCCAGCTCACCCCCGTCTAGCAGGGTTGAGCAGTTCTTC. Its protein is CASSPPSSRVEQFF.